This entry lists 7 T cell receptor beta chains sequenced from one sample in a study of T-cell memory formation after mild COVID-19. MiXCR, applied by TCRdb to the 5' RACE reads, yields one record per CDR3 protein. The sample lists 55,000 to 75,000 distinct CDR3 sequences, approximately 30% occurring once. The sample was PBMCs or a T cell subset sorted from them (not recorded which). The receptors stem from a man aged 18 to 30 who had mild COVID-19 (a few samples of this study predate the infection). Cell type and time point are not known.

The chain couples TRBV4-1 to TRBJ2-7; D not certain. This CDR3 has 13 residues. The germline V and J ends were trimmed by 6 bases and 5 bases, with 14 bases remaining between them. The germline V gene encodes CDR1 MGHRA and CDR2 YSYEKL. CDR3 DNA sequence: TGCGCCAGCAGTGGCACCGTCACCCACGAGCAGTACTTC. Encoded protein: CASSGTVTHEQYF.

This clonotype came up many times. This chain uses TRBV7-9 with TRBJ2-2; D not certain. This CDR3 has 13 amino acids. Trimming cost V 7 bases and J 0 bases, with 6 bases left between them. Germline V gene sequence: CDR1 SEHNR, CDR2 FQNEAQ (reference sequence). The CDR3: CASNQANTGELFF. CDR3 sequence (DNA): TGTGCCAGCAACCAGGCGAACACCGGGGAGCTGTTTTTT.

This clonotype has a handful of counts. The chain joins TRBV3-1 to TRBJ1-2, with D perhaps matching TRBD1 (5 bases). Germline values: CDR1 LGHDT, CDR2 YNNKEL (reference sequence). The CDR3 length is 14 residues. Trimming shortened V by 1 base and J by 2 bases, and 8 bases separated the two germline ends. In DNA, the CDR3 is TGTGCCAGCAGCCAAGGGGACGGGAACTATGGCTACACCTTC. This sequence encodes CASSQGDGNYGYTF.

The chain links TRBV6-5 to TRBJ1-2; D is undetermined. V was clipped by 0 bases and J by 0 bases, with 11 bases between them. The CDR3 is 16 residues long. CDR1 and CDR2 from the germline V gene are MNHEY and SVGAGI. This CDR3 reads CASSYSAGNPNYGYTF. The CDR3 DNA is TGTGCCAGCAGTTACTCGGCGGGGAATCCTAACTATGGCTACACCTTC.

In this sample, this clonotype turned up a few times. V gene TRBV4-1 combines with J gene TRBJ2-2, with TRBD2 matching 8 bases. Germline CDR1 and CDR2: MGHRA and YSYEKL. CDR3 length: 17 amino acids. With 1 base clipped from V and 6 bases from J, the junction kept 10 bases outside the gene matches. CDR3 in DNA: TGCGCCAGCAGCCAAGGTCTGCGGGGGGCAGGAGCCGGGGAGCTGTTTTTT. It yields the protein CASSQGLRGAGAGELFF.

The gene calls are TRBV4-3 and TRBJ2-1, with 7 bases matching TRBD1. From germline, CDR1 is LGHNA and CDR2 YSLEER. Trimming took 6 bases from V and 2 from J; bases not matched to a gene: 7. This CDR3 has 15 residues. CDR3 nucleotides: TGCGCCAGCAGTCCCGGGACAGCCGCCTACAATGAGCAGTTCTTC. This gives the protein CASSPGTAAYNEQFF.

The J gene is TRBJ2-1, the V gene TRBV7-2, with TRBD2 matching 13 bases. CDR1 is SGHTA, CDR2 FQGNSA, per germline. The CDR3 length is 19 residues. The V segment lost 8 bases and the J segment 12 bases; nucleotides outside the gene matches: 25. The CDR3 bases are TGTGCCAGCTCGCCCGTCGAGAGACTAGCGGGGGGACTCGACTCCTGGCAGTTCTTC. Translation: CASSPVERLAGGLDSWQFF.